This T cell receptor (beta chain) stems from a study of blood T cell repertoires in COVID-19. Study overall: COVID-19 samples from acute and convalescent phases originated in the United States, Italy and Spain. In each case, the material was cDNA or gDNA derived from T cells, B-cell-depleted T cells, or PBMCs.

The study assigned cohorts using participant-reported clinical history. This clone was recorded once. CDR1 and CDR2 (germline): SEHNR, FQNEAQ (reference sequence). The V and J ends lost 4 bases and 8 bases, in that order; junction bases with no gene match: 4. The CDR3 has 12 residues. In the authors' methods: Estimates of nucleated cell counts were drawn from the amplification of reference gene primers. Produced via immunoSEQ multiplex PCR; TCRdb's table is partial and in-frame only. D and trimming were read from the DNA, whereas the V and J calls and clone size are those reported in that table. The table has about 130,000 clones, 75% to 90% seen once.

The TCR comes from a woman between 50 and 59 years old who had recovered from COVID-19. Material: PBMCs or T cells enriched from blood (not recorded which). The genes are TRBV7-9 and TRBJ1-1; 7 bases are shared with TRBD1. The CDR3 nucleotides read TGTGCCAGCAGCTCGACAGGGTTGGAAGCTTTCTTT. This sequence encodes CASSSTGLEAFF.